This T cell receptor beta chain was sequenced in a study of response to subunit inactivated influenza vaccine. With respect to this clonotype: Its antigen remains unknown.

CDR3 length equals 14 residues. Germline-derived CDR1 and CDR2 are SEHNR and FQNEAQ (reference sequence). V was trimmed by 10 bases and J by 3 bases, leaving 18 bases between them. TCRdb fed the RT-PCR reads into MiXCR, producing one record per CDR3 protein. Of over 800,000 distinct CDR3 sequences in the sample, 21% were seen once. Study-level findings and limits: The authors suggested that few new T cells are recruited per seasonal influenza vaccination.

J is TRBJ1-1 and V is TRBV7-9, with D possibly TRBD1 on 5 matching bases. The source of this sequence is a man in his fifties who received an inactivated influenza vaccine. Sample: PBMCs from blood, taken less than 6 days after vaccination. CDR3 sequence: CATHRDRTDTEAFF. CDR3 bases: TGTGCCACCCACCGGGACCGGACCGACACTGAAGCTTTCTTT.